Listed here are 27 T cell receptor beta chains from one sample, sequenced in a study of early T cells in non-severe SARS-CoV-2 infection. In TCRdb, the 5' RACE reads were re-called with MiXCR into one record per CDR3 protein. The repertoire consists of over 25,000 distinct CDR3 sequences, with around 5.9% occurring once and the leading ten covering under 15%. Sequenced: whole blood. The receptors stem from an adult who was a healthcare worker with PCR-confirmed SARS-CoV-2 infection or an uninfected control (not recorded which).

Ten or more counts support this clonotype. This sequence joins TRBV19 and TRBJ2-3, with TRBD1 matching 8 bases. V gave up 3 bases and J gave up 1 base; unmatched junction bases: 6. The CDR3 is 16 amino acids. Germline CDR1 is LNHDA and CDR2 is SQIVND (reference sequence). This CDR3 reads CASSILLDRGTDTQYF. CDR3 nucleotides: TGTGCCAGTAGTATTCTCCTGGACAGGGGCACAGATACGCAGTATTTT.

This clonotype was seen ten or more times. This chain connects TRBV28 to TRBJ2-7; D is undetermined. Germline V lookup: CDR1 MDHEN, CDR2 SYDVKM. The CDR3 contains 14 residues. V was pared by 3 bases and J by 1 base, with 10 bases between. CDR3: CASSLPSRSYEQYF. The DNA of the CDR3 is TGTGCCAGCAGTTTGCCCTCAAGGTCCTACGAGCAGTACTTC. The full variable domain, with the rest looked up from reference TRBV28 and TRBJ2-7, is DVKVTQSSRYLVKRTGEKVFLECVQDMDHENMFWYRQDPGLGLRLIYFSYDVKMKEKGDIPEGYSVSREKKERFSLILESASTNQTSMYLCASSLPSRSYEQYFGPGTRLTVT.

This clonotype has at least ten counts. This chain uses TRBV3-1 with TRBJ2-3; D is tentatively TRBD1 or TRBD2 (5 bases each). V lost 1 base, J lost 5 bases, and 13 bases lay in between. The germline CDR1 and CDR2 sequences are LGHDT and YNNKEL (reference sequence). The CDR3 has 15 amino acids. Here the CDR3 reads CASSQGVSGRDTQYF. In nucleotides, the CDR3 is TGTGCCAGCAGCCAAGGGGTATCAGGGAGAGATACGCAGTATTTT.

At least ten counts were recorded for this clonotype. In DNA form, the CDR3 reads TGTGGCAGCTCCCCGACAGGATCCTACGAGCAGTACTTC. Its protein product is CGSSPTGSYEQYF. The chain joins TRBV10-3 to TRBJ2-7; D may be TRBD1 (6 bases). The CDR3 extends over 13 amino acids. CDR1 is ENHRY, CDR2 SYGVKD, per germline.

This clonotype was found a few times. V and J are TRBV12-3 or TRBV12-4 and TRBJ2-3; TRBD1 might be the D (5 bases). The V end was cut by 3 bases, the J end by 1 base, with 8 bases between. The CDR3 extends over 14 amino acids. In DNA, the CDR3 is TGTGCCAGCAGTTTGAGACAGCGCACAGATACGCAGTATTTT. Its protein is CASSLRQRTDTQYF.

This clonotype has more than one count but fewer than ten. This rearrangement joins TRBV9 to TRBJ2-7, with a possible D match to TRBD2 (5 bases). This CDR3 region has 15 residues. Germline V lookup: CDR1 SGDLS, CDR2 YYNGEE. V lost 3 bases and J 6 bases, leaving 19 bases between the germline ends. The CDR3 region is CASSAEGGLPLEQYF. The CDR3 DNA is TGTGCCAGCAGCGCAGAGGGCGGCCTCCCCCTCGAGCAGTACTTC.

There are many counts of this clonotype. J is TRBJ2-7 and V is TRBV6-2 or TRBV6-3; 7 bases are a match to TRBD1. With V trimmed by 6 bases and J by 3 bases, 2 bases remained unmatched. This CDR3 is 12 amino acids long. Germline V gives CDR1 MNHEY, CDR2 SVGEGT. The CDR3 spells CASSGQVYEQYF. As DNA, the CDR3 is TGTGCCAGCAGCGGACAGGTCTACGAGCAGTACTTC.

In its sample, this clonotype was seen a few times. This chain connects TRBV5-1 to TRBJ1-6, with D maybe TRBD1 (6 bases). Germline V gene data show CDR1 as SGHRS and CDR2 as YFSETQ. V lost 4 bases to trimming and J lost 9 bases, with 20 bases between them. The CDR3 is 16 amino acids. This CDR3 is CASSNGRTEGSSPLHF. The CDR3 coding sequence is TGCGCCAGCAGCAACGGGCGGACAGAGGGGTCTTCACCCCTCCACTTT.

The chain employs TRBV13 and TRBJ2-1, with 7 nucleotides matching TRBD2. Germline trimming cut 5 bases from V and 0 bases from J; bases unmatched to any gene: 19. Germline CDR1 reads PRHDT; CDR2 reads FYEKMQ (reference sequence). This CDR3 contains 20 residues. The CDR3 spells CASSGGGWIGGSSSYNEQFF. The CDR3 nucleotides are TGTGCCAGCAGCGGAGGAGGGTGGATCGGGGGGTCCAGCTCCTACAATGAGCAGTTCTTC. The variable domain in full, completed from reference TRBV13 and TRBJ2-1, reads AAGVIQSPRHLIKEKRETATLKCYPIPRHDTVYWYQQGPGQDPQFLISFYEKMQSDKGSIPDRFSAQQFSDYHSELNMSSLELGDSALYFCASSGGGWIGGSSSYNEQFFGPGTRLTVL.

This clonotype showed up many times. This chain connects TRBV12-3 or TRBV12-4 to TRBJ2-5; D ambiguous. The CDR3 consists of 11 residues. Trimming left V 5 bases short and J 4 bases short, with 5 bases between. The CDR3 is CASSKLETQYF. CDR3 bases: TGTGCCAGCAGTAAATTAGAGACCCAGTACTTC.

This clonotype has at least ten counts. This rearrangement joins TRBV10-2 to TRBJ2-7; TRBD2 agrees at 8 bases. V shed 4 bases and J 7 bases; nucleotides not matched to a gene: 12. Germline V gene sequence: CDR1 WSHSY, CDR2 SAAADI. The CDR3 extends over 15 amino acids. The CDR3 reads CASSGSRGGPLEQYF. CDR3 nucleotides: TGCGCCAGCAGTGGTAGCCGGGGGGGCCCCCTGGAGCAGTACTTC.

This clonotype rates as medium-sized. The CDR3 region is CASSRTSGDSTDTQYF. The CDR3 DNA sequence: TGTGCCAGCAGCCGGACTAGCGGGGATAGCACAGATACGCAGTATTTT. The V and J genes are TRBV6-4 and TRBJ2-3; the match to TRBD2 covers 12 bases. Trimming cost V 6 bases and J 0 bases; bases outside gene matches: 4. The V gene's germline CDR1 is MRHNA and CDR2 SNTAGT. The CDR3 totals 16 residues.

This clonotype appeared many times. The chain is built from TRBV12-3 or TRBV12-4 and TRBJ1-4; maybe TRBD1 (5 bases). The CDR3 has 13 residues. The V gene lost 6 bases and the J gene lost 8 bases, with 13 bases spanning the gap. The CDR3, as DNA: TGTGCCAGCAGAGGGTCCCAGGGCGAAAAACTGTTTTTT. Protein product: CASRGSQGEKLFF.

This clonotype was seen repeatedly, ten times or more. The rearrangement uses TRBV5-8 and TRBJ2-1; the match to TRBD2 covers 9 bases. CDR1 is SGHTS, CDR2 YDEGEE, per germline. Losses at the gene ends were 4 bases for V and 9 bases for J; bases not matched to a gene: 17. The CDR3 contains 17 residues. The CDR3 spells CASSVGTGTSSRIEQFF. DNA for the CDR3: TGTGCCAGCAGCGTGGGAACCGGGACTAGCAGTAGGATTGAGCAGTTCTTC.

Judged by abundance, this clonotype is medium-sized (0.01 to 0.1%). The rearrangement joins TRBV12-1 to TRBJ1-2; the table gives TRBD1 as D, unverified against the DNA. TRBV12-1 is noted as a pseudogene. CDR3 size: 14 residues. The CDR3 here is CASSCRGLGYGYTF. CDR3 bases: TGTGCCAGCAGCTGCAGGGGACTCGGCTATGGCTACACCTTC.

This clonotype was detected many times. The V call is TRBV5-1, the J call TRBJ1-1; TRBD1 aligns across 8 bases. V was pared by 4 bases and J by 8 bases, with 4 bases of the junction left unmatched. CDR3 size: 12 residues. Per germline, CDR1 SGHRS and CDR2 YFSETQ. The CDR3, as DNA: TGCGCCAGCAGCCCCACAGGGGGAGAAGCTTTCTTT. Translated, it gives CASSPTGGEAFF.

This clonotype was seen ten or more times. V usage is TRBV30 and J usage is TRBJ1-2; no clear D gene. The CDR3 contains 11 residues. The germline CDR1 and CDR2 sequences are GTSNPN and SVGIG (reference sequence). V was trimmed by 6 bases and J by 2 bases, leaving 7 bases between them. DNA of the CDR3: TGTGCCTGCGCTGGGAACTATGGCTACACCTTC. Protein product: CACAGNYGYTF.

The rearrangement uses TRBV27 and TRBJ1-1; TRBD1 agrees at 7 bases. This CDR3 region has 15 residues. V dropped 6 bases and J dropped 1; count of bases not matched to a gene: 8. CDR1 and CDR2 from the germline V gene are MNHEY and SMNVEV (reference sequence). The CDR3 coding sequence is TGTGCCAGCAGGATCACCGGGACAGCGAACACTGAAGCTTTCTTT. This sequence encodes CASRITGTANTEAFF.

The V call is TRBV5-1, the J call TRBJ2-7; 9 nucleotides match TRBD2. This CDR3 has 15 residues. The J segment lost 6 bases and the V segment lost 4 bases, leaving 11 bases of the junction unmatched. CDR1 and CDR2 from the germline V gene are SGHRS and YFSETQ. The CDR3 sequence is CASSPGVAGALEQYF. The DNA of the CDR3 is TGCGCCAGCAGCCCCGGGGTAGCGGGGGCCCTCGAGCAGTACTTC.

This clonotype was found a few times. The CDR3 DNA reads TGTGCCAGCAGTTACACCGATGGGTGGGCTAGTTCACCCCTCCACTTT. Amino acids: CASSYTDGWASSPLHF. The chain links TRBV6-2 or TRBV6-3 to TRBJ1-6; D is uncertain. This CDR3 contains 16 residues. Germline loops: CDR1 MNHEY, CDR2 SVGEGT. The V and J ends lost 2 bases and 9 bases respectively, with 17 bases between them.

This sequence joins TRBV11-2 and TRBJ2-5; 8 nucleotides line up with TRBD2. This CDR3 spans 17 amino acids. Unmatched junction bases numbered 12, after V lost 4 bases and J lost 2 bases. The germline V gene has CDR1 SGHAT and CDR2 FQNNGV. The CDR3 coding sequence is TGTGCCAGCAGCTACCCCACCGGGGGGGGTCGGCAAGAGACCCAGTACTTC. Protein sequence: CASSYPTGGGRQETQYF.

This clonotype occurred many times. The rearrangement uses TRBV3-1 and TRBJ1-2, with D unclear. The V end was cut by 0 bases, the J end by 8 bases, with 10 bases between. Germline CDR1 reads LGHDT; CDR2 reads YNNKEL (reference sequence). The CDR3 length is 13 residues. The DNA of the CDR3 is TGTGCCAGCAGCCAAGATTTTAACAGCGGCTACACCTTC. This sequence encodes CASSQDFNSGYTF.

This clonotype was counted a few times. The V and J genes are TRBV13 and TRBJ2-7; 10 bases map to TRBD2. Germline V gene sequence: CDR1 PRHDT, CDR2 FYEKMQ (reference sequence). The trim removed 5 bases at V and 4 bases at J, leaving 5 bases unmatched. There are 14 residues in the CDR3. CDR3 coding DNA: TGTGCCAGCAGCACGAGCGGGGGGGTGTACGAGCAGTACTTC. Encoded protein: CASSTSGGVYEQYF.

This clonotype was recorded many times. V and J are TRBV20-1 and TRBJ2-7; 9 bases line up with TRBD2. The CDR3 has 13 amino acids. The V gene's germline CDR1 is DFQATT and CDR2 SNEGSKA (reference sequence). The J segment lost 5 bases and the V segment lost 4 bases, leaving 6 bases of the junction unmatched. DNA for the CDR3: TGCAGTGCTATACTAGCGGGTGTGGACGAGCAGTACTTC. It codes for CSAILAGVDEQYF.

This clonotype came up a few times. The chain has TRBV12-3 or TRBV12-4 and TRBJ2-3; a weak D match, TRBD2 (7 bases). The CDR3 covers 14 residues. Trimming left V 1 base short and J 8 bases short, with 13 bases between. The DNA for the CDR3 is TGTGCCAGCAGTTTAGGGGGGGGCCAGGGTACGCAGTATTTT. Protein sequence: CASSLGGGQGTQYF.

In its sample, this clonotype was seen many times. The V gene is TRBV28, the J gene TRBJ1-1; TRBD1 might be the D (5 bases). Germline V gives CDR1 MDHEN, CDR2 SYDVKM. The CDR3 is 12 amino acids. Trimming shortened V by 3 bases and J by 11 bases, and 13 bases separated the two germline ends. Here the CDR3 reads CASSLGQEGAFF. For the CDR3, the DNA is TGTGCCAGCAGTTTGGGGCAGGAGGGGGCTTTCTTT.

There are many counts of this clonotype. This sequence joins TRBV3-1 and TRBJ2-2; 7 positions match TRBD2. The CDR3 is made up of 12 amino acids. Germline V CDR1 and CDR2: LGHDT, YNNKEL (reference sequence). V was clipped by 8 bases and J by 7 bases; unmatched bases: 4. For the CDR3, the DNA is TGTGCCAGCGGCGGGGGACGCGGGGAGCTGTTTTTT. It encodes CASGGGRGELFF.